These 27 T cell receptor beta chains share one sample of origin, sequenced in a study of regulatory dendritic cells for organ transplantation. The method was immunoSEQ multiplex PCR; TCRdb's version includes in-frame clones alone and lacks a portion of them. The data contain around 29,000 clones, about four fifths of them singletons. The sample consisted of naive CD8+ T cells from blood. The subset here: CD45RA+ naive T cells. The source of these receptors is a human donor in good health.

J is TRBJ2-1 and V is TRBV7-6, with 11 bases aligning to TRBD1. CDR1 is SGHVS and CDR2 is FNYEAQ in the germline V gene. Trimming removed 4 bases from V and 9 bases from J; junction bases left unmatched: 5. The CDR3 covers 14 residues. In nucleotides, the CDR3 is TGTGCCAGCAGCTCCCTGGACAGGGGGCTTGAGCAGTTCTTC. Residues: CASSSLDRGLEQFF. The full variable domain, with the rest looked up from reference TRBV7-6 and TRBJ2-1, is GAGVSQSPRYKVTKRGQDVALRCDPISGHVSLYWYRQALGQGPEFLTYFNYEAQQDKSGLPNDRFSAERPEGSISTLTIQRTEQRDSAMYRCASSSLDRGLEQFFGPGTRLTVL.

The V and J genes are TRBV5-8 and TRBJ2-1; 12 bases fit TRBD2. Germline V gene data show CDR1 as SGHTS and CDR2 as YDEGEE. The V and J ends lost 0 bases and 7 bases, in that order; junction bases with no gene match: 11. This CDR3 spans 18 amino acids. The CDR3 DNA reads TGTGCCAGCAGCTTGGCCTCTAGCGGGGGGGCCGTGGGGAATGAGCAGTTCTTC. It specifies CASSLASSGGAVGNEQFF.

The V call is TRBV15, the J call TRBJ2-1; the match to TRBD1 covers 10 bases. This CDR3 contains 17 residues. CDR1 is LNHNV, CDR2 YYDKDF, per germline (reference sequence). J gave up 2 bases and V 3 bases, and 7 bases lay outside the gene matches. CDR3: CATSSEGTGEAYNEQFF. CDR3 coding DNA: TGTGCCACCAGCAGCGAAGGGACAGGGGAGGCCTACAATGAGCAGTTCTTC.

This chain connects TRBV5-6 to TRBJ2-1; tentatively, D is TRBD2 (5 bases). The CDR3 has 12 amino acids. Per germline, CDR1 SGHDT and CDR2 YYEEEE. The V gene lost 0 bases and the J gene lost 11 bases, with 9 bases spanning the gap. DNA for the CDR3: TGTGCCAGCAGCTTGGGTCGGGGAAAGCAGTTCTTC. Translated: CASSLGRGKQFF.

V is TRBV5-6 and J is TRBJ1-1, with D unresolved. Germline V lookup: CDR1 SGHDT, CDR2 YYEEEE. The germline V and J ends were trimmed by 0 bases and 3 bases, with 3 bases remaining between them. The CDR3 is 12 amino acids. Written as DNA, the CDR3 is TGTGCCAGCAGCTTGGTCGACACTGAAGCTTTCTTT. Translated: CASSLVDTEAFF.

This chain connects TRBV4-2 to TRBJ2-1, with D possibly matching TRBD2 (5 bases). The CDR3 loop spans 13 amino acids. V lost 0 bases, J lost 8 bases, and 8 bases lay in between. Germline assignment: CDR1 LGHNA and CDR2 YNFKEQ. In DNA form, the CDR3 reads TGTGCCAGCAGCCAAGACCTAGCTGATGAGCAGTTCTTC. Translation gives CASSQDLADEQFF.

This clone appeared once. The chain carries TRBV2 and TRBJ1-1, with D unclear. The CDR3 has 10 amino acids. Germline values: CDR1 SNHLY, CDR2 FYNNEI. V was shortened by 7 bases and J by 7 bases, with 7 bases between the two germline ends. The CDR3 bases are TGTGCCAGCATGGCAGGTGAAGCTTTCTTT. Its translation is CASMAGEAFF.

The V gene is TRBV6-5, the J gene TRBJ1-1; D unclear. V shed 2 bases and J shed 7 bases, with 17 bases lying between them. The V gene's germline CDR1 is MNHEY and CDR2 SVGAGI. This CDR3 has 15 residues. The DNA for the CDR3 is TGTGCCAGCAGTTACCCAACATCAATCGGAGGTGAAGCTTTCTTT. Its translation is CASSYPTSIGGEAFF.

The J gene is TRBJ2-3, the V gene TRBV9; 8 bases agree with TRBD1. The CDR3 totals 17 residues. J was trimmed by 1 base and V by 1 base; bases with no gene match: 8. The V gene's germline CDR1 is SGDLS and CDR2 YYNGEE. The CDR3 spells CASSVYQGAVGTDTQYF. CDR3 DNA: TGTGCCAGCAGCGTATATCAGGGGGCAGTCGGCACAGATACGCAGTATTTT.

V and J are TRBV9 and TRBJ2-3, with 10 bases identical to TRBD1. The CDR3 is 16 residues long. Germline CDR1 and CDR2: SGDLS and YYNGEE. The V segment lost 1 base and the J segment 4 bases; nucleotides outside the gene matches: 6. The CDR3 is CASSVKTGGSADTQYF. The CDR3 DNA follows: TGTGCCAGCAGCGTAAAGACAGGGGGCTCAGCAGATACGCAGTATTTT.

In its sample, this clone was seen a few times. This chain connects TRBV12-5 to TRBJ1-5, with D unresolved. V lost 4 bases and J 2 bases, leaving 6 bases between the germline ends. Germline V lookup: CDR1 LGHNT, CDR2 FRNRAP. The CDR3 covers 13 residues. CDR3 nucleotides: TGTGCTAGTGGTTGGAGCCGCAATCAGCCCCAGCATTTT. It yields the protein CASGWSRNQPQHF. Combining the CDR3 with reference TRBV12-5 and TRBJ1-5 gives the whole variable domain DARVTQTPRHKVTEMGQEVTMRCQPILGHNTVFWYRQTMMQGLELLAYFRNRAPLDDSGMPKDRFSAEMPDATLATLKIQPSEPRDSAVYFCASGWSRNQPQHFGDGTRLSIL.

The genes are TRBV4-3 and TRBJ1-2; 10 bases match TRBD1. Germline V gene lookup returns CDR1 LGHNA and CDR2 YSLEER. CDR3 size: 15 residues. The V gene end was trimmed by 0 bases and the J gene end by 8 bases; junction bases not matched to a gene: 6. CDR3 region: CASSQERDRGGGYTF. The CDR3 region has the DNA TGCGCCAGCAGCCAAGAGCGGGACAGGGGAGGAGGCTACACCTTC.

The V gene is TRBV5-4, the J gene TRBJ1-6; D gene uncertain. Germline V gene sequence: CDR1 SGHNT, CDR2 YYREEE (reference sequence). The CDR3 covers 14 residues. Deletions cut 0 bases from V and 5 bases from J, with 6 bases between. The CDR3 spells CASSLGQNNSPLHF. The DNA of the CDR3 is TGTGCCAGCAGCTTGGGGCAGAATAATTCACCCCTCCACTTT.

This chain connects TRBV14 to TRBJ2-1; TRBD2 agrees at 10 bases. The V gene end was trimmed by 1 base and the J gene end by 8 bases; junction bases not matched to a gene: 5. This CDR3 is 15 amino acids long. The germline gives CDR1 SGHDN, CDR2 FVKESK. DNA for the CDR3: TGTGCCAGCAGCCAAGTGAGCGGGGGGGCGTATGAGCAGTTCTTC. Encoded protein: CASSQVSGGAYEQFF. The full variable domain, with the rest looked up from reference TRBV14 and TRBJ2-1, is EAGVTQFPSHSVIEKGQTVTLRCDPISGHDNLYWYRRVMGKEIKFLLHFVKESKQDESGMPNNRFLAERTGGTYSTLKVQPAELEDSGVYFCASSQVSGGAYEQFFGPGTRLTVL.

The chain couples TRBV19 to TRBJ2-1, with D perhaps matching TRBD2 (7 bases). This CDR3 has 18 residues. The germline CDR1 and CDR2 sequences are LNHDA and SQIVND (reference sequence). The V gene lost 3 bases and the J gene lost 4 bases, with 22 bases spanning the gap. DNA for the CDR3: TGTGCCAGTAGTATGACGGTTCGGACAGCGGGGAATTACAATGAGCAGTTCTTC. It translates to CASSMTVRTAGNYNEQFF.

This clone was seen only once. The chain recombines TRBV4-1 with TRBJ2-5; 9 bases agree with TRBD1. The CDR3 spans 15 residues. In germline, CDR1 is MGHRA, CDR2 YSYEKL. The V segment lost 3 bases and the J segment 2 bases; nucleotides outside the gene matches: 4. CDR3 sequence (DNA): TGCGCCAGCAGCCACTCGGACAGGGGACAAGAGACCCAGTACTTC. Translation: CASSHSDRGQETQYF.

This clone was detected a few times. This rearrangement joins TRBV5-1 to TRBJ1-1; TRBD1 might be the D (5 bases). Trimming cost V 1 base and J 3 bases, with 19 bases left between them. This CDR3 has 17 residues. Germline V CDR1 and CDR2: SGHRS, YFSETQ. CDR3 coding DNA: TGCGCCAGCAGCTTGTCTGGGGCAGGGAGGGTGGACACTGAAGCTTTCTTT. Translated, it gives CASSLSGAGRVDTEAFF.

The chain couples TRBV14 to TRBJ1-1; D perhaps matches TRBD1 (5 bases). This CDR3 has 15 amino acids. Deletions cut 4 bases from V and 5 bases from J, with 17 bases between. Germline CDR1 SGHDN, CDR2 FVKESK. CDR3 amino acids: CASSPFEGGVTEAFF. The CDR3 nucleotides are TGTGCCAGCAGCCCCTTTGAGGGAGGGGTTACTGAAGCTTTCTTT.

The chain is built from TRBV6-5 and TRBJ1-3, with a tentative D call TRBD1 (5 bases). The V end lost 2 bases, the J end lost 8 bases, and 13 bases lay between the germline ends. The CDR3 totals 14 residues. Looked up from germline, CDR1 is MNHEY and CDR2 is SVGAGI. The CDR3 sequence: CASSYGSGSDTIYF. Here the CDR3 DNA reads TGTGCCAGCAGTTACGGGTCAGGGTCGGACACCATATATTTT.

The V call is TRBV10-3, the J call TRBJ2-7; D perhaps matches TRBD2 (6 bases). The CDR3 is made up of 16 amino acids. Between the trimmed V and J ends, which lost 3 bases and 2 bases, there was a span of 17 bases. Per the germline V gene, CDR1 is ENHRY and CDR2 is SYGVKD. The CDR3 spells CAISEPTSIYPYEQYF. The DNA for the CDR3 is TGTGCCATCAGTGAACCAACTAGCATTTATCCCTACGAGCAGTACTTC.

The chain combines TRBV7-9 with TRBJ2-2, with D possibly TRBD1 on 5 matching bases. Germline values: CDR1 SEHNR, CDR2 FQNEAQ (reference sequence). Trimming left V 11 bases short and J 1 base short, with 11 bases between. The CDR3 has 13 amino acids. CDR3 DNA: TGTGCCCAGGGCAGGGAGAACACCGGGGAGCTGTTTTTT. It encodes CAQGRENTGELFF. The variable domain in full, with the rest retrieved from reference TRBV7-9 and TRBJ2-2, is DTGVSQNPRHKITKRGQNVTFRCDPISEHNRLYWYRQTLGQGPEFLTYFQNEAQLEKSRLLSDRFSAERPKGSFSTLEIQRTEQGDSAMYLCAQGRENTGELFFGEGSRLTVL.

This sequence joins TRBV7-9 and TRBJ2-3, with TRBD2 matching over 7 bases. The CDR3 contains 15 residues. Germline lookup yields CDR1 SEHNR and CDR2 FQNEAQ (reference sequence). The V and J ends lost 1 base and 4 bases, in that order; junction bases with no gene match: 5. The CDR3 nucleotides are TGTGCCAGCAGCTTAGGGGGACTACGGTCAGATACGCAGTATTTT. This codes for CASSLGGLRSDTQYF.

V is TRBV2 and J is TRBJ2-1, with TRBD1 matching over 7 bases. From germline, CDR1 is SNHLY and CDR2 FYNNEI. With V trimmed by 6 bases and J by 3 bases, 5 bases remained unmatched. CDR3 length equals 14 residues. In nucleotides, the CDR3 is TGTGCCAGCAGCGGACAGGAATACTACAATGAGCAGTTCTTC. Its protein is CASSGQEYYNEQFF.

The V and J genes are TRBV27 and TRBJ2-7; 10 bases are a match to TRBD1. Germline loops: CDR1 MNHEY, CDR2 SMNVEV (reference sequence). Trimming removed 5 bases from V and 7 bases from J; junction bases left unmatched: 14. The CDR3 runs to 16 residues. CDR3 loop: CASSLGLRQGAKEQYF. For the CDR3, the DNA is TGTGCCAGCAGTCTAGGATTAAGACAGGGGGCAAAAGAGCAGTACTTC.

The rearrangement joins TRBV11-2 to TRBJ2-1; 7 bases align to TRBD2. This CDR3 region has 15 residues. Trimming at V came to 4 bases and at J to 2 bases, leaving 5 bases not matched to a gene. Germline loops: CDR1 SGHAT, CDR2 FQNNGV. The CDR3 protein is CASSSGTTAYNEQFF. In DNA form, the CDR3 reads TGTGCCAGCAGCTCCGGGACTACCGCCTACAATGAGCAGTTCTTC.

This clone showed up just once. The gene calls are TRBV19 and TRBJ2-3; TRBD2 is a possible D gene (5 bases). The V gene lost 6 bases and the J gene lost 0 bases, with 16 bases spanning the gap. The CDR3 covers 16 residues. Germline-derived CDR1 and CDR2 are LNHDA and SQIVND (reference sequence). For the CDR3, the DNA is TGTGCCAGTAGCCCTTCGAGAGCGGTGAGCACAGATACGCAGTATTTT. This encodes CASSPSRAVSTDTQYF.

This sequence joins TRBV29-1 and TRBJ1-2, with D unclear. The CDR3 totals 12 residues. V was trimmed by 0 bases and J by 8 bases, leaving 10 bases between them. In germline, CDR1 is SQVTM, CDR2 ANQGSEA. This chain's CDR3 is CSVEEQLGGYTF. DNA of the CDR3: TGCAGCGTTGAAGAGCAACTAGGCGGCTACACCTTC.